This T cell receptor beta chain was sequenced for a study of response to subunit inactivated influenza vaccine. This clonotype appeared a few times. The antigen is undetermined. TCRdb analysed the RT-PCR reads with MiXCR anew, one entry per CDR3 protein. The repertoire has about 800,000 distinct CDR3 sequences, less than 25% of them found once; the top ten carry 10% to 13%. Germline V gene lookup returns CDR1 DFQATT and CDR2 SNEGSKA (reference sequence). The ends were cut back, 2 bases at V and 4 bases at J, with 5 bases in the middle. The CDR3 contains 11 residues. Broader study findings: Each seasonal flu vaccination may recruit only limited new T cells, authors suggested.

The starting material was PBMCs from blood, obtained about 5 days after vaccination. The V gene is TRBV20-1, the J gene TRBJ1-2; D call uncertain. The sequence came from a man aged 50 to 60 who received an inactivated influenza vaccine. The CDR3 is CSARLGYGYTF. CDR3 bases: TGCAGTGCTAGATTGGGCTATGGCTACACCTTC.